Listed here are 15 T cell receptor beta chains from one sample, sequenced in a study of patients and donors after allogeneic stem cell transplantation. Via MiXCR, TCRdb re-called the RT-PCR reads, giving one row per CDR3 protein. The table shows more than 850,000 distinct CDR3 sequences, with about a sixth occurring only once. The sample comprised blood, either unsorted or a sorted T cell fraction (not recorded which). These receptors were obtained from a human donor who was either an allogeneic HSCT recipient or a stem cell or donor lymphocyte infusion donor (not recorded which). It is not recorded whose cells these are; they may come from a transplant donor.

The V and J genes are TRBV10-3 and TRBJ2-2, with 10 positions matching TRBD2. V lost 6 bases, J lost 4 bases, and 11 bases stayed unmatched. The CDR3 consists of 17 residues. Germline lookup yields CDR1 ENHRY and CDR2 SYGVKD. The CDR3 DNA follows: TGTGCCATCAGCCCTCACAGCGGGAGGGCCCTCACCGGGGAGCTGTTTTTT. The encoded protein is CAISPHSGRALTGELFF.

The rearrangement uses TRBV7-2 and TRBJ2-7; D gene uncertain. The germline gives CDR1 SGHTA, CDR2 FQGNSA. V lost 1 base, J lost 2 bases, and 9 bases lay in between. The CDR3 is made up of 14 amino acids. CDR3 in amino acids: CASSLGSTAYEQYF. In DNA, the CDR3 is TGTGCCAGCAGCTTAGGATCCACAGCCTACGAGCAGTACTTC.

This clonotype was observed a handful of times. This chain joins TRBV29-1 and TRBJ2-3, with 13 nucleotides matching TRBD2. The CDR3 spans 15 residues. Germline V gene lookup returns CDR1 SQVTM and CDR2 ANQGSEA. The V segment lost 7 bases and the J segment 2 bases; nucleotides outside the gene matches: 6. CDR3 residues: CSATGTSGTTDTQYF. Written as DNA, the CDR3 is TGCAGCGCCACCGGGACTAGCGGGACCACAGATACGCAGTATTTT.

The chain has TRBV9 and TRBJ2-5; D may be TRBD2 (5 bases). Trimming left V 0 bases short and J 1 base short, with 16 bases between. CDR3 length: 17 residues. CDR1 and CDR2 from the germline V gene are SGDLS and YYNGEE. The CDR3 DNA sequence: TGTGCCAGCAGCGTAGATCCTGCTGGTACTAGCCAAGAGACCCAGTACTTC. Its translation is CASSVDPAGTSQETQYF.

The sample holds a few counts of this clonotype. The CDR3 region is CASSYFQGTTNEKLFF. DNA of the CDR3: TGTGCCAGCAGTTACTTCCAGGGGACAACTAATGAAAAACTGTTTTTT. The genes are TRBV6-5 and TRBJ1-4; tentatively, D is TRBD1 (6 bases). CDR1 and CDR2 from the germline V gene are MNHEY and SVGAGI. The CDR3 totals 16 residues. Trimming removed 1 base from V and 0 bases from J, with 9 bases in between.

The genes are TRBV2 and TRBJ1-1; D not certain. Germline values: CDR1 SNHLY, CDR2 FYNNEI. Trimming left V 1 base short and J 1 base short, with 10 bases between. The CDR3 extends over 15 amino acids. CDR3 DNA: TGTGCCAGCAGTGAAGGAGGTCGTAAGAACACTGAAGCTTTCTTT. This sequence encodes CASSEGGRKNTEAFF.

This clonotype was detected only a few times. The chain joins TRBV7-2 to TRBJ1-2, with D tentatively TRBD1 (5 bases). Trimming removed 1 base from V and 8 bases from J, with 20 bases in between. Germline CDR1 SGHTA, CDR2 FQGNSA. The CDR3 spans 16 residues. CDR3 bases: TGTGCCAGCAGCTTAGAAATCGACAGCACGACGGGGGGCTACACCTTC. Its translation is CASSLEIDSTTGGYTF.

V and J are TRBV20-1 and TRBJ2-1; D uncertain. V gave up 4 bases and J gave up 0 bases, with 10 bases separating them. The CDR3 has 14 residues. From germline, CDR1 is DFQATT and CDR2 SNEGSKA (reference sequence). CDR3 nucleotide sequence: TGCAGTGCTATACTCGCGGCCTCCTACAATGAGCAGTTCTTC. It specifies CSAILAASYNEQFF.

The V and J genes are TRBV18 and TRBJ1-4; the D gene is possibly TRBD1 (6 bases). This CDR3 spans 16 amino acids. From germline, CDR1 is KGHSH and CDR2 LQKENI. V lost 1 base and J 3 bases, leaving 12 bases between the germline ends. In nucleotides, the CDR3 is TGTGCCAGCTCACCACTGCGGGGGGCTTCTAATGAAAAACTGTTTTTT. Translated: CASSPLRGASNEKLFF.

The chain links TRBV15 to TRBJ2-2, with 9 bases that match TRBD1. Germline-derived CDR1 and CDR2 are LNHNV and YYDKDF (reference sequence). V shed 1 base, J shed 6 bases, and the junction held 9 bases outside the gene matches. The CDR3 length is 17 residues. CDR3 nucleotides: TGTGCCACCAGCAGAGTTCCCCGGGACAGGGTTCCCGGGGAGCTGTTTTTT. Its translation: CATSRVPRDRVPGELFF.

The chain couples TRBV7-2 to TRBJ2-7; 12 bases map to TRBD2. The CDR3 is 16 amino acids. Trimming cost V 5 bases and J 3 bases; bases outside gene matches: 8. The germline V gene encodes CDR1 SGHTA and CDR2 FQGNSA. In nucleotides, the CDR3 is TGTGCCAGCAGCCCGAGACTAGCGGGGGCCATCTACGAGCAGTACTTC. This encodes CASSPRLAGAIYEQYF.

The chain employs TRBV20-1 and TRBJ2-1, with 14 bases lining up with TRBD2. With 6 bases clipped from V and 0 bases from J, the junction kept 10 bases outside the gene matches. CDR1 is DFQATT and CDR2 is SNEGSKA in the germline V gene (reference sequence). The CDR3 extends over 18 amino acids. The CDR3 reads CSAARLAGGIYSYNEQFF. The CDR3 bases are TGCAGTGCCGCCCGACTAGCGGGAGGGATTTACTCCTACAATGAGCAGTTCTTC.

This clonotype occurred a few times. The chain recombines TRBV9 with TRBJ2-1, with D possibly being TRBD1 or TRBD2 (7 bases each). Trimming removed 1 base from V and 7 bases from J, with 18 bases in between. The CDR3 runs to 16 residues. Germline values: CDR1 SGDLS, CDR2 YYNGEE. DNA for the CDR3: TGTGCCAGCAGCGTACATCCAGGGGGGGCCGTTAATGAGCAGTTCTTC. It specifies CASSVHPGGAVNEQFF.

This clonotype was recorded only once. The chain has TRBV19 and TRBJ2-5, with D possibly matching TRBD2 (6 bases). V lost 5 bases and J 5 bases, leaving 15 bases between the germline ends. Germline CDR1 is LNHDA and CDR2 is SQIVND (reference sequence). The CDR3 spans 14 residues. CDR3 nucleotides: TGTGCCAGTAGTTCTGAAAGGACTACGGAGACCCAGTACTTC. As protein: CASSSERTTETQYF.

Comment on this clonotype: Since the CDR3 does not end with the conserved phenylalanine or tryptophan, this likely comes from a read error. CDR3 nucleotides: TGCAGCGTCTCTAGGAGCTTATACGAGCAGTACCTC. This gives the protein CSVSRSLYEQYL. The chain joins TRBV29-1 to TRBJ2-7; D call uncertain. CDR1 and CDR2 from the germline V gene are SQVTM and ANQGSEA. There are 12 residues in the CDR3. Between the trimmed V and J ends, which lost 6 bases and 4 bases, there was a span of 13 bases.